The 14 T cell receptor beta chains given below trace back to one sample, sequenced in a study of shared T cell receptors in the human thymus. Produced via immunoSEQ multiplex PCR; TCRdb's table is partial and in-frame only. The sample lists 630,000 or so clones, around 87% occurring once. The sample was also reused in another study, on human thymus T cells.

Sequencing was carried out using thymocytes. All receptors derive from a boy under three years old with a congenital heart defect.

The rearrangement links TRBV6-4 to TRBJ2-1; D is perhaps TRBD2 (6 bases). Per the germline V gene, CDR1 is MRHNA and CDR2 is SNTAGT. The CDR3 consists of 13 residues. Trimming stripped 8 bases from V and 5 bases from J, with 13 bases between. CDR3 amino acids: CASSPEGHNEQFF. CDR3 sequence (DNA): TGTGCCAGCTCCCCGGAGGGTCACAATGAGCAGTTCTTC.

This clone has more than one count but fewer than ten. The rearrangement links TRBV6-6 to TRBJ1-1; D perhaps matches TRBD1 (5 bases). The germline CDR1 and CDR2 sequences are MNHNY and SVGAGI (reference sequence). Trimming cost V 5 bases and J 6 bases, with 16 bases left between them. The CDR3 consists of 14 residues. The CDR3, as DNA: TGTGCCAGCAGTGAGCTTGGGGCCGGTCCTGAAGCTTTCTTT. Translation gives CASSELGAGPEAFF.

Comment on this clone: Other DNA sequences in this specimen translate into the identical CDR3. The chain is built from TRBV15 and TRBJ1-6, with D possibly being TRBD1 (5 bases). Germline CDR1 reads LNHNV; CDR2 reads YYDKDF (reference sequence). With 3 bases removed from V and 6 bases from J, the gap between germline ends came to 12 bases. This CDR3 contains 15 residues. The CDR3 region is CATSRLGLSNSPLHF. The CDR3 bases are TGTGCCACCAGCAGGCTGGGACTGTCTAATTCACCCCTCCACTTT.

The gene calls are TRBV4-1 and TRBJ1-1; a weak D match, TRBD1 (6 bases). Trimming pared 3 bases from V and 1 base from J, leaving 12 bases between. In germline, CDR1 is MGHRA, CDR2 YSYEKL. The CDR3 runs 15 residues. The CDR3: CASSQPTGPNTEAFF. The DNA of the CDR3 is TGCGCCAGCAGCCAGCCGACAGGACCGAACACTGAAGCTTTCTTT.

CDR3 protein: CASRETQGANNSPLHF. Here the CDR3 DNA reads TGTGCCAGCAGAGAGACACAGGGGGCGAATAATTCACCCCTCCACTTT. V is TRBV6-4 and J is TRBJ1-6; 9 bases are shared with TRBD1. This CDR3 has 16 amino acids. The germline V gene encodes CDR1 MRHNA and CDR2 SNTAGT. V lost 6 bases to trimming and J lost 5 bases; unmatched junction nucleotides: 8.

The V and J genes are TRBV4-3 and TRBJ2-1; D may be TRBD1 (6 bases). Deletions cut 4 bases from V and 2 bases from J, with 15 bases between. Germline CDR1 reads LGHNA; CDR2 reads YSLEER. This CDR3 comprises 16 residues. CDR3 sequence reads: CASSPRGGEPYNEQFF. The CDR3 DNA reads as TGCGCCAGCAGCCCCCGAGGGGGTGAGCCCTACAATGAGCAGTTCTTC.

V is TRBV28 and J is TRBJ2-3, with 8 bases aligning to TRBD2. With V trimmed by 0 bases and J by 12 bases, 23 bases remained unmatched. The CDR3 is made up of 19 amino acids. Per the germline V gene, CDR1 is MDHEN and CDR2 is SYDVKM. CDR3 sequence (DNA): TGTGCCAGCAGTTTATGCTCTTGCCTTTCAGCGGGGGACCCCGCGGCACAGTATTTT. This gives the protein CASSLCSCLSAGDPAAQYF.

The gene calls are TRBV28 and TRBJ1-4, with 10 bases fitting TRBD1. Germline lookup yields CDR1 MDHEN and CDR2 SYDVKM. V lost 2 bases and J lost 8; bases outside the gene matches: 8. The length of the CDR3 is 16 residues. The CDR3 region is CASSLHTGTGEEKLFF. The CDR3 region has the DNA TGTGCCAGCAGTTTACATACCGGGACAGGGGAAGAAAAACTGTTTTTT.

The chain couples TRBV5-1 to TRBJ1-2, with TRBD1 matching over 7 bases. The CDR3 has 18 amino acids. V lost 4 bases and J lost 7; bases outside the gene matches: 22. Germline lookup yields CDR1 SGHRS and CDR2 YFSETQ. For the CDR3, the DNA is TGCGCCAGCAGCCTCTATCATACCAAAGAAGACAGGGCCGGTGGCTACACCTTC. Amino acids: CASSLYHTKEDRAGGYTF.

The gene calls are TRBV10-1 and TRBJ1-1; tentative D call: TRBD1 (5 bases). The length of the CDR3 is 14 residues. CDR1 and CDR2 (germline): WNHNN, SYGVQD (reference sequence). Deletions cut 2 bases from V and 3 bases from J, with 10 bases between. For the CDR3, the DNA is TGCGCCAGCAGTGAGGGGGGGAAAGACACTGAAGCTTTCTTT. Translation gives CASSEGGKDTEAFF.

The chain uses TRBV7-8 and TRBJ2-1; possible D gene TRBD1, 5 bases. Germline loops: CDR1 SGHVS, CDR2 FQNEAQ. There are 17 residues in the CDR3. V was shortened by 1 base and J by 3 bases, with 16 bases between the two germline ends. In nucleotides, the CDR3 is TGTGCCAGCAGCTTAGTCCCAGGCAGGGCGCACTACAATGAGCAGTTCTTC. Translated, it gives CASSLVPGRAHYNEQFF.

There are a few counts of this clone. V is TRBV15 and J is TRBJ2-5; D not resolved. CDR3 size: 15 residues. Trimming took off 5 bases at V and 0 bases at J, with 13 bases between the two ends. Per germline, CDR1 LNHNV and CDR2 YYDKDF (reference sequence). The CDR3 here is CATSPSPTDQETQYF. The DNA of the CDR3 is TGTGCCACCAGCCCAAGCCCCACGGACCAAGAGACCCAGTACTTC.

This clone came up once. CDR3 sequence reads: CASSFRRTPTGTDTQYF. The DNA of the CDR3 is TGTGCCAGCAGCTTTCGGCGGACACCAACCGGCACAGATACGCAGTATTTT. The chain combines TRBV5-6 with TRBJ2-3, with a possible D match to TRBD1 (5 bases). This CDR3 comprises 17 residues. Germline CDR1 is SGHDT and CDR2 is YYEEEE. Deletions cut 2 bases from V and 1 base from J, with 17 bases between. Variable domain in full (rest from reference TRBV5-6 and TRBJ2-3): DAGVTQSPTHLIKTRGQQVTLRCSPKSGHDTVSWYQQALGQGPQFIFQYYEEEERQRGNFPDRFSGHQFPNYSSELNVNALLLGDSALYLCASSFRRTPTGTDTQYFGPGTRLTVL.

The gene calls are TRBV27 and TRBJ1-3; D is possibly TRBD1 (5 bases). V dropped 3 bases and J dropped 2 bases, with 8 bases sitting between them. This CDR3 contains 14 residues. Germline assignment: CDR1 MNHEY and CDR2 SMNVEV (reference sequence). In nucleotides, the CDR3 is TGTGCCAGCAGTTTGGTCAGGGCTGGAAACACCATATATTTT. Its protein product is CASSLVRAGNTIYF.